The rows below give T cell receptor beta chains drawn from one sample of a study of glioma-infiltrating T cells after dendritic cell vaccination. Profiled with immunoSEQ multiplex PCR; TCRdb holds only in-frame clones, not every one. This repertoire shows 100,000 or so clones, nearly 90% found once; its top ten account for 2.7%. Sample: blood, taken after dendritic cell vaccination. The receptors were sampled from a human donor with glioblastoma. Both conserved end residues are part of each CDR3. A D gene is named only where the DNA matches it firmly. Clone size is shown for a subset of rows, as once, few, many or a class of expanded clone.

abundance	v_gene	d_gene	j_gene	CDR3aa	CDR3nt
-	TRBV6-5	-	TRBJ1-1	CASSYRKRSTEAFF	TGTGCCAGCAGTTACCGCAAGCGGAGCACTGAAGCTTTCTTT
-	TRBV27	TRBD1	TRBJ1-2	CASRPETGVRYGYTF	TGTGCCAGCAGACCCGAGACAGGGGTGAGGTATGGCTACACCTTC
-	TRBV6-5	-	TRBJ1-2	CASRPQGPYGYTF	TGTGCCAGTCGCCCCCAGGGGCCCTATGGCTACACCTTC
-	TRBV19	TRBD1	TRBJ1-2	CASGTAGGYTF	TGTGCCAGCGGGACAGCGGGTGGCTACACCTTC
-	TRBV6-6	-	TRBJ1-1	CATLRSTEAFF	TGTGCCACCCTCCGCAGCACTGAAGCTTTCTTT
-	TRBV7-6	TRBD2	TRBJ2-3	CASSFWTSGGHGTDTQYF	TGTGCCAGCAGCTTCTGGACTAGCGGGGGGCACGGCACAGATACGCAGTATTTT
-	TRBV5-1	-	TRBJ1-1	CASSLGAHTEAFF	TGCGCCAGCAGCTTGGGGGCCCACACTGAAGCTTTCTTT
few	TRBV10-1	TRBD2	TRBJ2-7	CASSLTSGGPYEQYF	TGCGCCAGCAGTCTGACTAGCGGGGGTCCCTACGAGCAGTACTTC
-	TRBV2	-	TRBJ2-5	CASSWQSQETQYF	TGTGCCAGCAGTTGGCAGTCCCAAGAGACCCAGTACTTC
-	TRBV6-5	TRBD1	TRBJ1-1	CASRHRGSEAFF	TGTGCCAGCAGGCACAGGGGGTCTGAAGCTTTCTTT
-	TRBV30	-	TRBJ1-6	CAWSTWGSNSPLHF	TGTGCCTGGAGTACTTGGGGCAGTAATTCCCCCCTCCACTTT
-	TRBV11-3	-	TRBJ1-6	CASSRSGNSPLHF	TGTGCCAGCAGCCGCAGCGGTAATTCCCCCCTCCACTTT
-	TRBV2	-	TRBJ1-4	CASSVAGTINEKLFF	TGTGCCAGCAGTGTGGCGGGGACGATTAATGAAAAACTGTTTTTT
-	TRBV5-1	-	TRBJ1-1	CASRDVTGTLNTEAFF	TGCGCCAGCAGAGATGTTACCGGGACTCTGAACACTGAAGCTTTCTTT
-	TRBV18	-	TRBJ2-3	CASSPAVSTDTQYF	TGTGCCAGCTCACCGGCGGTTAGCACAGATACGCAGTATTTT
-	TRBV27	TRBD2	TRBJ2-2	CASRSTLIAGGTGELFF	TGTGCCAGCAGATCGACCCTTATAGCGGGAGGAACCGGGGAGCTGTTTTTT
-	TRBV19	-	TRBJ2-1	CASSNPPAGQQFF	TGTGCCAGTAGTAACCCCCCCGCAGGGCAGCAGTTCTTC
-	TRBV5-1	-	TRBJ1-2	CASSLTQGLFYGYTF	TGCGCCAGCAGCTTGACCCAGGGGCTCTTCTATGGCTACACCTTC
once	TRBV5-4	-	TRBJ2-2	CASSRAGGELFF	TGTGCCAGCAGCCGGGCAGGGGGGGAGCTGTTTTTT
-	TRBV5-1	TRBD1	TRBJ2-4	CASSLTGQGRVKNIQYF	TGCGCCAGCAGCTTGACAGGACAGGGCAGGGTCAAAAACATTCAGTACTTC
-	TRBV7-3	-	TRBJ2-1	CASSFSGSGYNEQFF	TGTGCCAGCAGCTTTAGCGGATCTGGGTACAATGAGCAGTTCTTC
once	TRBV6-1	TRBD1	TRBJ1-1	CASSWDRREAFF	TGTGCCAGCAGTTGGGACAGGAGAGAAGCTTTCTTT